This T cell receptor beta chain was captured in a study of T cells in tuberculosis. The wider study: IGRA-negative adolescents, IGRA-positive adolescents with latent tuberculosis and adults with active tuberculosis formed this South African cohort.

Study observations and caveats: Using the GMM-specific repertoire gave about 90% accuracy versus approximately 66% with motifs. Smaller distances to GMM-specific TCRs suggested their expansion in active tuberculosis.

Remarks on this clone: Its matching antigen is unknown.

Adolescents were screened for latent TB by skin test and IGRA. Data came from immunoSEQ multiplex PCR; TCRdb stores just in-frame clones and leaves some out. In the table there are approximately 30,000 clones, around 92% of which are singletons. Germline CDR1 is ENHRY and CDR2 is SYGVKD. The V end was cut by 0 bases, the J end by 2 bases, with 8 bases between. The CDR3 covers 15 residues. The receptor's source is a donor aged 10 to 29 with latent tuberculosis or without tuberculosis infection. Some clones in this sample may be carry-over from other donors' samples. Sequencing was performed on PBMCs. This rearrangement joins TRBV10-3 to TRBJ2-1; the D gene is possibly TRBD2 (5 bases). The CDR3 sequence is CAISESGAPYNEQFF. The CDR3 DNA is TGTGCCATCAGTGAGTCGGGAGCTCCCTACAATGAGCAGTTCTTC.